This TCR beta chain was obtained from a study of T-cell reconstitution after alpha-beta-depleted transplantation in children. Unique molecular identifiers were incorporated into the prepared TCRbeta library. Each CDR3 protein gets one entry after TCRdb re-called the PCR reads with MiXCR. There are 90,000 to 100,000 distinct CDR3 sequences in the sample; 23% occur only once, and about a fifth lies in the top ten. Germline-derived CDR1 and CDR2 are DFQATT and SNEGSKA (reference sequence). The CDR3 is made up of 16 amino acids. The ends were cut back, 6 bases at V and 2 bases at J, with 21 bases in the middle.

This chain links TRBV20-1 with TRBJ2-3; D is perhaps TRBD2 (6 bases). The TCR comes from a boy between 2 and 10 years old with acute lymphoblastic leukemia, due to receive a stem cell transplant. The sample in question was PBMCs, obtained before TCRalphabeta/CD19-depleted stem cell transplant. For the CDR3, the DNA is TGCAGTGCGGGAAGGGCGGAGGGCACACTCACAGATACGCAGTATTTT. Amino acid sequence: CSAGRAEGTLTDTQYF.